This T cell receptor (beta chain) came from a study of blood T cell repertoires in COVID-19. Across the whole study: Acute and convalescent COVID-19 samples came from the United States, Italy and Spain.

Method: immunoSEQ multiplex PCR; TCRdb's copy keeps in-frame clones and lacks some. The table includes 250,000 to 300,000 clones, roughly 88% detected once. CDR1 is SGHRS and CDR2 is YFSETQ in the germline V gene. Deletions cut 2 bases from V and 1 base from J, with 12 bases between. This CDR3 has 16 amino acids. Specimen: peripheral blood. The J gene is TRBJ2-2, the V gene TRBV5-1; TRBD2 is a possible D gene (6 bases). The sequence was obtained from a woman between 25 and 40 years old with active or convalescent COVID-19. CDR3 sequence: CASSFPKEGNTGELFF. The CDR3 nucleotides read TGCGCCAGCAGCTTCCCAAAGGAGGGGAACACCGGGGAGCTGTTTTTT.